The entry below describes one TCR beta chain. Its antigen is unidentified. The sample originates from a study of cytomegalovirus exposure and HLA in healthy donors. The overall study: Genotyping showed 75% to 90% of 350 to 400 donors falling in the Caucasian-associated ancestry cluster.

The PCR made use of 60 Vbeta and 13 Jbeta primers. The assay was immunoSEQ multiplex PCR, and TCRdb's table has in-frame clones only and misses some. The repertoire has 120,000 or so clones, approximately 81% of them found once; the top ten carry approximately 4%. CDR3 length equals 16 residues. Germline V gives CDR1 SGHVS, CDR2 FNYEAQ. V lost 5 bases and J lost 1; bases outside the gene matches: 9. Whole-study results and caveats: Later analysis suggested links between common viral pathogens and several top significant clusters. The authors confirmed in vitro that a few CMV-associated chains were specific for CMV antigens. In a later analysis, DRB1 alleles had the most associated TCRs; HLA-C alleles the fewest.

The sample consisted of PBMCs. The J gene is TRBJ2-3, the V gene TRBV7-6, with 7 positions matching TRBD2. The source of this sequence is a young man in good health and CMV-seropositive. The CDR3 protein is CASSLSPAGGTDTQYF. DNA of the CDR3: TGTGCCAGCAGCCTAAGCCCGGCGGGGGGCACAGATACGCAGTATTTT.